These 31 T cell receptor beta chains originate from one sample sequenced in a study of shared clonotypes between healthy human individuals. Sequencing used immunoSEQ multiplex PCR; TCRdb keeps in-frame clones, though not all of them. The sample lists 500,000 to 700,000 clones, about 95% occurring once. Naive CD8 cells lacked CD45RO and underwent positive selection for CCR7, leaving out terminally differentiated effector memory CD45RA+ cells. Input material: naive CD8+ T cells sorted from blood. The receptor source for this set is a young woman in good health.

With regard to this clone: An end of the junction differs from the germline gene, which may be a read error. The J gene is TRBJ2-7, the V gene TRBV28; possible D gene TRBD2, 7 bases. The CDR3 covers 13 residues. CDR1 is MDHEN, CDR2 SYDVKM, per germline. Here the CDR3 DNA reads TGTGCCAGCAGTTTAGGGGGGGGCAGGGTAGACAATTTC. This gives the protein CASSLGGGRVDNF.

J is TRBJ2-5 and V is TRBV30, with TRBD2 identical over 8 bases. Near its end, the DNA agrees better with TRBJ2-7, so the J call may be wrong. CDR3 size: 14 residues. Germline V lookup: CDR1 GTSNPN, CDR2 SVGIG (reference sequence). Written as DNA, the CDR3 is TGTGCCTGGAGTGTAGCGGGGGAATCCTACGAGCAGTACTTC. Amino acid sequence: CAWSVAGESYEQYF.

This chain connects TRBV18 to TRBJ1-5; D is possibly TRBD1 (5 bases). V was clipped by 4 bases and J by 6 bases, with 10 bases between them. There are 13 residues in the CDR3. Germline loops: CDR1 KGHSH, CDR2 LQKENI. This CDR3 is CASSRRAGQPQHF. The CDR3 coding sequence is TGTGCCAGCTCACGCAGGGCCGGTCAGCCCCAGCATTTT.

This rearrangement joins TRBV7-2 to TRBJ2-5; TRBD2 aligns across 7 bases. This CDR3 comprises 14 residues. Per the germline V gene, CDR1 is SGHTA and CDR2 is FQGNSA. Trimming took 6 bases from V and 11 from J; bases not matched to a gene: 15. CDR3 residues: CASSYETSSREQYF. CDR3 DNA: TGTGCCAGCAGTTACGAGACTAGCAGTAGGGAGCAGTACTTC.

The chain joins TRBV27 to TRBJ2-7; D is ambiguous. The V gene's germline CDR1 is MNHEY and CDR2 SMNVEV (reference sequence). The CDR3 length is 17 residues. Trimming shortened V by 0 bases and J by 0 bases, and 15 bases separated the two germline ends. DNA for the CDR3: TGTGCCAGCAGTTTATCAGGTGCAGAGGACCTCTCCTACGAGCAGTACTTC. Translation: CASSLSGAEDLSYEQYF.

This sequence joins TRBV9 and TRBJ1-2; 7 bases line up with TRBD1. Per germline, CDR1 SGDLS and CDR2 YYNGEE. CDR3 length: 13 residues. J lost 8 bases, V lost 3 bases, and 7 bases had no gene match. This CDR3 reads CASSDDRADGYTF. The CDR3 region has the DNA TGTGCCAGCAGCGACGACAGGGCGGACGGCTACACCTTC.

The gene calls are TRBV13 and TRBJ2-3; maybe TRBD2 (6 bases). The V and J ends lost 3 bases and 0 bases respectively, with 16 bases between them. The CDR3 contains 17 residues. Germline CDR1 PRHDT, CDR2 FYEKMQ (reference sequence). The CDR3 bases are TGTGCCAGCAGCTTTACGATGGCGGGACCTAGCACAGATACGCAGTATTTT. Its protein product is CASSFTMAGPSTDTQYF.

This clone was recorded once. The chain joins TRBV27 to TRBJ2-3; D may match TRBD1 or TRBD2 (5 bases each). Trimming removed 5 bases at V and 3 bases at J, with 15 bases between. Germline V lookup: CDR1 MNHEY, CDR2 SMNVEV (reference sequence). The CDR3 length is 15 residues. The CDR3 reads CASSPTRGLTDTQYF. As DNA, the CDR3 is TGTGCCAGCAGTCCCACTAGGGGTTTAACAGATACGCAGTATTTT.

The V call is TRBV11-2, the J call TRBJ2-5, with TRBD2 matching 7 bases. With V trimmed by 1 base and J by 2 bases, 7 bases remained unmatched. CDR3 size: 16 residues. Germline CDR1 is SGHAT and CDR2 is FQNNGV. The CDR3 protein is CASSLGSLAEQETQYF. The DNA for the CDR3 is TGTGCCAGCAGCTTAGGGTCGCTAGCGGAACAAGAGACCCAGTACTTC.

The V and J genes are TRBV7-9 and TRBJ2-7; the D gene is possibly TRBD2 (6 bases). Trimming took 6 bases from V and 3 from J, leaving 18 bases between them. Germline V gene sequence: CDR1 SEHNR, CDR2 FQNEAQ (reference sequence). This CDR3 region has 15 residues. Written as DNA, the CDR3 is TGTGCCAGCAGTGGGGCTTCGGGAGTGGACTACGAGCAGTACTTC. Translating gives CASSGASGVDYEQYF.

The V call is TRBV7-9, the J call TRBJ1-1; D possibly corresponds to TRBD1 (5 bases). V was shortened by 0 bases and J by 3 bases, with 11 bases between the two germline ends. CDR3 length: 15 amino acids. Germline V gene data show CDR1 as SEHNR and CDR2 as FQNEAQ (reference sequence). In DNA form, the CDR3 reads TGTGCCAGCAGCTTAGCAGAGGGGAGCGACACTGAAGCTTTCTTT. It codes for CASSLAEGSDTEAFF. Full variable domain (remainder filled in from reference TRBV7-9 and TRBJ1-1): DTGVSQNPRHKITKRGQNVTFRCDPISEHNRLYWYRQTLGQGPEFLTYFQNEAQLEKSRLLSDRFSAERPKGSFSTLEIQRTEQGDSAMYLCASSLAEGSDTEAFFGQGTRLTVV.

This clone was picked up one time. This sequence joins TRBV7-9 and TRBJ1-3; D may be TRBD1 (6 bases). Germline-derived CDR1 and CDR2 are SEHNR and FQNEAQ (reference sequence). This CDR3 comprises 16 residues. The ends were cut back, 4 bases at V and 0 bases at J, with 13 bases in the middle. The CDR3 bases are TGTGCCAGCAGCTCGCTAAGGGACATCTCTGGAAACACCATATATTTT. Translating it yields CASSSLRDISGNTIYF.

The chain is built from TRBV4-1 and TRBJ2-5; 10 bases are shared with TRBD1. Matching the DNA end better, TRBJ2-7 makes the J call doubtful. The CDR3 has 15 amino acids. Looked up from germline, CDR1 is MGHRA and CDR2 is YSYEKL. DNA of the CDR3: TGCGCCAGCAGCCAACGGGGACAGGGGACCTACGAGCAGTACTTC. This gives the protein CASSQRGQGTYEQYF.

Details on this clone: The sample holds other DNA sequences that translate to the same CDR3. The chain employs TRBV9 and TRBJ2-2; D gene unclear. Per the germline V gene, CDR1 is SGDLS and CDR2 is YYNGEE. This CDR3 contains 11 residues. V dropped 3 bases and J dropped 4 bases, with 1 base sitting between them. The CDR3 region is CASSGTGELFF. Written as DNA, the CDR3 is TGTGCCAGCAGCGGCACCGGGGAGCTGTTTTTT.

The CDR3: CASSFQGQSNQPQHF. For the CDR3, the DNA is TGTGCCAGCAGTTTTCAGGGGCAAAGCAATCAGCCCCAGCATTTT. This chain connects TRBV28 to TRBJ1-5, with D perhaps TRBD1 (6 bases). Germline V CDR1 and CDR2: MDHEN, SYDVKM. This CDR3 comprises 15 residues. V gave up 3 bases and J gave up 1 base, with 10 bases separating them.

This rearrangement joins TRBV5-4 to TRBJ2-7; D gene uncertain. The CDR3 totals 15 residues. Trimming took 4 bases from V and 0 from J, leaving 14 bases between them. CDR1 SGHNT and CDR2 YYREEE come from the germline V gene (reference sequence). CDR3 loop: CASSLDPDGSYEQYF. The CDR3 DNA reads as TGTGCCAGCAGCCTGGACCCTGATGGCTCCTACGAGCAGTACTTC.

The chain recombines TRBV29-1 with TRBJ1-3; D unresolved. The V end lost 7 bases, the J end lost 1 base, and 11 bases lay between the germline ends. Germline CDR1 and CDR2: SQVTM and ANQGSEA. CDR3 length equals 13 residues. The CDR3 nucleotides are TGCAGCGCCGCGGGATCTTCTGGAAACACCATATATTTT. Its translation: CSAAGSSGNTIYF.

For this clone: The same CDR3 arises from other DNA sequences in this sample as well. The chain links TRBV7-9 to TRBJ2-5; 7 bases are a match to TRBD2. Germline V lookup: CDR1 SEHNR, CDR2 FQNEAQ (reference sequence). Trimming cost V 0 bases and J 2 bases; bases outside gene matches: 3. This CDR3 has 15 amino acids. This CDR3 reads CASSLAGGRQETQYF. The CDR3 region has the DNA TGTGCCAGCAGCTTAGCGGGAGGGAGACAAGAGACCCAGTACTTC.

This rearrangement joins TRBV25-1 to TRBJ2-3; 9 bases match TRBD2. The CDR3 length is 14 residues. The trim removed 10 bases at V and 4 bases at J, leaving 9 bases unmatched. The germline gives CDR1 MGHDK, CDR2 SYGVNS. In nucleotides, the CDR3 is TGTGCCACCTCGAGCGGGAGGCGCCCAGATACGCAGTATTTT. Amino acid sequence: CATSSGRRPDTQYF.

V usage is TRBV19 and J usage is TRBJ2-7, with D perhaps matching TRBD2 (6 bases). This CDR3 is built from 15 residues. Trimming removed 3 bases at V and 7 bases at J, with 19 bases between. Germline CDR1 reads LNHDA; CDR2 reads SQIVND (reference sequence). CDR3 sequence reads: CASSMRGPPQSEQYF. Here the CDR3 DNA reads TGTGCCAGTAGTATGCGGGGCCCTCCGCAATCGGAGCAGTACTTC.

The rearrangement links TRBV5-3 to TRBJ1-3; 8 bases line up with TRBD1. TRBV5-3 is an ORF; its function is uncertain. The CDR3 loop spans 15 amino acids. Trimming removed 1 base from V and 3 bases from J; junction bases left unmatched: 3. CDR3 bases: TGTGCCAGAAGCTTGAACAGGGGGTTTGGAAACACCATATATTTT. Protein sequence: CARSLNRGFGNTIYF.

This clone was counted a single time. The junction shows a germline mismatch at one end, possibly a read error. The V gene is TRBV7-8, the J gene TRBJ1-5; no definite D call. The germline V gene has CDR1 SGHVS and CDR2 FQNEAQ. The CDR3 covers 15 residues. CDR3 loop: CASSLVLGDNQAQHF. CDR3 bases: TGTGCCAGCAGCTTAGTTTTGGGTGATAATCAGGCCCAGCATTTT. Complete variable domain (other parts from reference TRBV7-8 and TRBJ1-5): GAGVSQSPRYKVAKRGQDVALRCDPISGHVSLFWYQQALGQGPEFLTYFQNEAQLDKSGLPSDRFFAERPEGSVSTLKIQRTQQEDSAVYLCASSLVLGDNQAQHFGDGTRLSIL.

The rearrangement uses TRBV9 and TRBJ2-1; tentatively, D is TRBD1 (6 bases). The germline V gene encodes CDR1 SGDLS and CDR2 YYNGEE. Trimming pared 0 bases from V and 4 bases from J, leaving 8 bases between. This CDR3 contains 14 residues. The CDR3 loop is CASSVAGDYNEQFF. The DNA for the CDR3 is TGTGCCAGCAGCGTAGCAGGGGATTACAATGAGCAGTTCTTC.

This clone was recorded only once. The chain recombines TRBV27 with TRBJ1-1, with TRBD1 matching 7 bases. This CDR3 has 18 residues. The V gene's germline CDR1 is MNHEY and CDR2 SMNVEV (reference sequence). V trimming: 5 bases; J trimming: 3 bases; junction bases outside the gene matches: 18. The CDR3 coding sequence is TGTGCCAGCAGTCAGCTACAGGGGAAGGGGCCCTTCGACACTGAAGCTTTCTTT. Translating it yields CASSQLQGKGPFDTEAFF.

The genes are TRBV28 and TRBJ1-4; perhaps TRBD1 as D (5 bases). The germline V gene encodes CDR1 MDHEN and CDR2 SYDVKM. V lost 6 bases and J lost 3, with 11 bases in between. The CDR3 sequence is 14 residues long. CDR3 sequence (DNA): TGTGCCAGCAGACGGGGCTCCCCTAATGAAAAACTGTTTTTT. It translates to CASRRGSPNEKLFF. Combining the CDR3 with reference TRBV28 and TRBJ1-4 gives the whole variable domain DVKVTQSSRYLVKRTGEKVFLECVQDMDHENMFWYRQDPGLGLRLIYFSYDVKMKEKGDIPEGYSVSREKKERFSLILESASTNQTSMYLCASRRGSPNEKLFFGSGTQLSVL.

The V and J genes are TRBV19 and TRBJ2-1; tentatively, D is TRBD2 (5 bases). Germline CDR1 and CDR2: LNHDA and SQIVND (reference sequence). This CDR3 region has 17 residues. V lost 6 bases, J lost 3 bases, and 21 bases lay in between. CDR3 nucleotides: TGTGCCAGTAGCAGTAACCCCCCCGAGGGATACTACAATGAGCAGTTCTTC. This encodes CASSSNPPEGYYNEQFF.

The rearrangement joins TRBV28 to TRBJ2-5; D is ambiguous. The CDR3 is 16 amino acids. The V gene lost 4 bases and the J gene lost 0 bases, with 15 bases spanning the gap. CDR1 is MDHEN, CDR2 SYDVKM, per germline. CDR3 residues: CASSSIGVMYQETQYF. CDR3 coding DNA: TGTGCCAGCAGTTCCATAGGAGTCATGTACCAAGAGACCCAGTACTTC.

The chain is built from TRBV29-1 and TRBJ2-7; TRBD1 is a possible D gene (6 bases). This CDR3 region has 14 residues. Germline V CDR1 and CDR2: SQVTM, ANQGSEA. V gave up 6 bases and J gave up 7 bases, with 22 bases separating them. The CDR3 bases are TGCAGCGTGATCTGGCGGGCCAGTCAGGGGGAGCAGTACTTC. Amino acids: CSVIWRASQGEQYF.

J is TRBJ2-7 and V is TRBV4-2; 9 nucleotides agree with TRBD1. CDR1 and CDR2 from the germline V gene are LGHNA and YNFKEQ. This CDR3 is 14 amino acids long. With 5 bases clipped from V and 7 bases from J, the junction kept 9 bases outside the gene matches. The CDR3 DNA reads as TGTGCCAGCAGCGACGGGACAGGGAATCGGGAGCAGTACTTC. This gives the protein CASSDGTGNREQYF.

CDR3 DNA: TGTGCCAGCAGTTTATGGGACAAATACGAGCAGTACTTC. Its protein product is CASSLWDKYEQYF. The chain uses TRBV27 and TRBJ2-7; maybe TRBD1 (6 bases). Per the germline V gene, CDR1 is MNHEY and CDR2 is SMNVEV (reference sequence). The CDR3 runs 13 residues. The V and J ends lost 1 base and 4 bases respectively, with 8 bases between them.

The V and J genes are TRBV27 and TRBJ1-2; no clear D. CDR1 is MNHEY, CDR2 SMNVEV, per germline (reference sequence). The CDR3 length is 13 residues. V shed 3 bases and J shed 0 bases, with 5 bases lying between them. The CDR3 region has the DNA TGTGCCAGCAGTTTCCCAACTAACTATGGCTACACCTTC. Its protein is CASSFPTNYGYTF.